The following is a T cell receptor beta chain sequence with its context. The antigen remains unidentified. V lost 5 bases and J lost 15; bases outside the gene matches: 18. Germline V gene sequence: CDR1 SEHNR, CDR2 FQNEAQ (reference sequence). The CDR3 spans 15 residues. This entry comes from a study of OX40 agonist ivuxolimab in advanced cancers. The study, taken as a whole, reports: CD8+ T cells were the subset that, on average, had more expanded clones than CD4+.

Sequencing used immunoSEQ multiplex PCR; TCRdb keeps in-frame clones, though not all of them. The sample has tens of thousands of clones, around 86% seen once. The chain employs TRBV7-9 and TRBJ2-1; TRBD1 agrees at 8 bases. The specimen comprised CD4+ or CD8+ T cells sorted from blood, sampled in a trial of the OX40 agonist ivuxolimab. This clonotype was obtained from an adult with an advanced solid tumor such as melanoma, head and neck, liver or kidney cancer. CDR3 bases: TGTGCCAGCAGCCGTGGGACAGGTGGAGGGGGCAGAATGTTCTTC. Protein sequence: CASSRGTGGGGRMFF.